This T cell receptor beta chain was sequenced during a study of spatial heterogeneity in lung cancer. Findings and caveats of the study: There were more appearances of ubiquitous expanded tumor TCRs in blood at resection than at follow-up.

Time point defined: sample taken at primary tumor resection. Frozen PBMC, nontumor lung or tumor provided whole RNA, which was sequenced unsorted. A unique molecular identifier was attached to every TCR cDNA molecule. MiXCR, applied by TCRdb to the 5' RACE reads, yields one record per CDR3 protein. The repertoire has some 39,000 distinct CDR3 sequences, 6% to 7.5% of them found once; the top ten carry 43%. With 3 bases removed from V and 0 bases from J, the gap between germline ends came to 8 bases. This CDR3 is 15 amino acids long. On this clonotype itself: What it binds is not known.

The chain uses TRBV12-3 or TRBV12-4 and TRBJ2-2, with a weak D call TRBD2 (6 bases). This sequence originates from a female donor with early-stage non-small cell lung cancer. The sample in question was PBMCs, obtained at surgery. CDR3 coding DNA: TGTGCCAGCAGTTTCGGGGGTCCGAACACCGGGGAGCTGTTTTTT. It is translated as CASSFGGPNTGELFF.